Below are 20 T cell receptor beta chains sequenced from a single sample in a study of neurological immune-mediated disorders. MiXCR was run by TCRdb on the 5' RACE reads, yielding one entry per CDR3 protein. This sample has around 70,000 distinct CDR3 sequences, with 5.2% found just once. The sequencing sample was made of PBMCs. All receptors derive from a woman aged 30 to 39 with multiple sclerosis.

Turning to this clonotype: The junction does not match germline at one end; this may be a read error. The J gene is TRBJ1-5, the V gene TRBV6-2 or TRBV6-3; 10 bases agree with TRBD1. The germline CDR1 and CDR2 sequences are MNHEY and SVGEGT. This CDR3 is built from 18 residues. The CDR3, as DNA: TGTGCCAGCAGCCAACGGAGGGACAGGGGTTATAGCAATCAGCCCCAGAATTTT. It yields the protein CASSQRRDRGYSNQPQNF.

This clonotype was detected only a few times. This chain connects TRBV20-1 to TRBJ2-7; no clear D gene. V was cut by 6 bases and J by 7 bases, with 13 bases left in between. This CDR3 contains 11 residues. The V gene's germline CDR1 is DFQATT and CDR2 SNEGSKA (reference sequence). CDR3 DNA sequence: TGCAGTGCCAAACCCAAGGAAGAGCAGTACTTC. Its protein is CSAKPKEEQYF.

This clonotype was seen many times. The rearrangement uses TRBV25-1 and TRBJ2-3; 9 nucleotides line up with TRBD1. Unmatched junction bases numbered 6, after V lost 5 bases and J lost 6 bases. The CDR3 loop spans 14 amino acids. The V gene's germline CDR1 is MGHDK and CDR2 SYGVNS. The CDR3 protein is CASSTTGGGDTQYF. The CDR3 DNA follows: TGTGCCAGCAGTACAACAGGGGGCGGCGATACGCAGTATTTT.

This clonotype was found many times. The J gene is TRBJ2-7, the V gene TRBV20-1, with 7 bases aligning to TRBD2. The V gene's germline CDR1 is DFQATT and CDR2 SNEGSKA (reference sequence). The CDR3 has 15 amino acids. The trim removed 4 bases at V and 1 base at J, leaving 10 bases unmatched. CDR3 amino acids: CSAKTWRGSSYEQYF. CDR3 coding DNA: TGCAGTGCTAAGACCTGGCGGGGGTCGTCCTACGAGCAGTACTTC.

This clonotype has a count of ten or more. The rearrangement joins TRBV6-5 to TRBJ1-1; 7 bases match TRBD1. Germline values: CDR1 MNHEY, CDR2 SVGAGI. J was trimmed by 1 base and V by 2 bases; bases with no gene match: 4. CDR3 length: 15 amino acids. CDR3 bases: TGTGCCAGCAGTTACATAGGGACAGAGAACACTGAAGCTTTCTTT. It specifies CASSYIGTENTEAFF.

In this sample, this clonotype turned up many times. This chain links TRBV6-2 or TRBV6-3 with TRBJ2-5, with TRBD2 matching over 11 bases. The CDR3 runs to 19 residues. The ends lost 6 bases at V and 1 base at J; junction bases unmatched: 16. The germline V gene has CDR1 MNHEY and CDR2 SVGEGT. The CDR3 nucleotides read TGTGCCAGCAGAAAAATTAGCGGGGGGGCCTATAAGAGCCAAGAGACCCAGTACTTC. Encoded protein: CASRKISGGAYKSQETQYF.

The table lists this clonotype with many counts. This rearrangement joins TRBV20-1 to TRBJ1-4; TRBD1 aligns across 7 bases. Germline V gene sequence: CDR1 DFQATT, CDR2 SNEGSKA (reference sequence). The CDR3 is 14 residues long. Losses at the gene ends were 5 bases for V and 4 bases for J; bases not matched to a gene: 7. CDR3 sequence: CSAARDRYNEKLFF. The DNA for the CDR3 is TGCAGTGCTGCCCGGGACAGATATAATGAAAAACTGTTTTTT.

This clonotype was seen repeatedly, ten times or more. The CDR3 here is CASSSTGGAAGEQYF. The DNA of the CDR3 is TGTGCCAGCAGTTCAACAGGGGGCGCCGCGGGGGAGCAGTACTTC. The chain is built from TRBV12-3 or TRBV12-4 and TRBJ2-7; 9 bases agree with TRBD1. The CDR3 is 15 residues long. V lost 4 bases and J lost 7; bases outside the gene matches: 11.

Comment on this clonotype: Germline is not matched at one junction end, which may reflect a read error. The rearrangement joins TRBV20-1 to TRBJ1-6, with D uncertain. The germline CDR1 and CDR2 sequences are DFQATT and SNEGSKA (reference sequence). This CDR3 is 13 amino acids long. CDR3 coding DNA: TGCAGTGCTAGAGTTGGAGGGAACTCACCCCTCAACTTT. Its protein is CSARVGGNSPLNF.

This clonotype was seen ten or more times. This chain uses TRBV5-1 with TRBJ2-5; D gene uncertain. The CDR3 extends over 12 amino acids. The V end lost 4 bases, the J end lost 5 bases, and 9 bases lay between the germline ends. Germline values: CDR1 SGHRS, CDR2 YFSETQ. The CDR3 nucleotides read TGCGCCAGCAGCGCTAGGAGCGAGACCCAGTACTTC. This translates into CASSARSETQYF.

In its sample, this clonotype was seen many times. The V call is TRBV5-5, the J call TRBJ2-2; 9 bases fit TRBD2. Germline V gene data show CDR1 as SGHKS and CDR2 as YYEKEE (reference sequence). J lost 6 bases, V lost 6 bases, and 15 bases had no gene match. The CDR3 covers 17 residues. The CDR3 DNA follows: TGTGCCAGCACCCTCGCGGGGGGGGCCAGAGGGGCCGGGGAGCTGTTTTTT. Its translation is CASTLAGGARGAGELFF.

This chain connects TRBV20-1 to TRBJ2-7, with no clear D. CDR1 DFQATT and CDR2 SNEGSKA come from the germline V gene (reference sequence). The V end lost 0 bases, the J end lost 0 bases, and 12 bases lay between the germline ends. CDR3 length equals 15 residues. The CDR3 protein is CSARDSTPSSYEQYF. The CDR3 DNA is TGCAGTGCTAGAGATAGTACGCCTAGCTCCTACGAGCAGTACTTC.

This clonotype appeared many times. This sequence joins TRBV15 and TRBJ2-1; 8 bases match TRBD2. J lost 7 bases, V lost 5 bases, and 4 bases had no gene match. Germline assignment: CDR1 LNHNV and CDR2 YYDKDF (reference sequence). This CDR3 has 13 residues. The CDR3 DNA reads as TGTGCCACCAGCGCGCGACTAGCGAATGAGCAGTTCTTC. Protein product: CATSARLANEQFF.

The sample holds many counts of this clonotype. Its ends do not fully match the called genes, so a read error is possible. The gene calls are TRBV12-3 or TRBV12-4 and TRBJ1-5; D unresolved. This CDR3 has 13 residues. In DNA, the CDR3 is TGTGCCAGCAGTATAGCCGGGAATCAGCCCCAGCATTTT. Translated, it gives CASSIAGNQPQHF.

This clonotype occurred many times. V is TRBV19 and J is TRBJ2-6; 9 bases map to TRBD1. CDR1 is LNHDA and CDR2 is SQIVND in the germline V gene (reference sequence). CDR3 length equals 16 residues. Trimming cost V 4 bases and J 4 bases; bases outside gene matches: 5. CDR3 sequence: CASSTDRGTGANVLTF. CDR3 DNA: TGTGCCAGTAGTACGGACAGGGGAACGGGGGCCAACGTCCTGACTTTC. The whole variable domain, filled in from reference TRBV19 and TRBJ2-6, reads DGGITQSPKYLFRKEGQNVTLSCEQNLNHDAMYWYRQDPGQGLRLIYYSQIVNDFQKGDIAEGYSVSREKKESFPLTVTSAQKNPTAFYLCASSTDRGTGANVLTFGAGSRLTVL.

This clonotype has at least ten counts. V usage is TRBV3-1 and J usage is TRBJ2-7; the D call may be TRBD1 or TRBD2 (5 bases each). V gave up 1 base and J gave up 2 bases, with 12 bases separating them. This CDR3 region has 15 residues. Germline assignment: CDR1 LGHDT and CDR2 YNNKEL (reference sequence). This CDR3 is CASSQGGAPTYEQYF. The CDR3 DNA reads TGTGCCAGCAGCCAAGGAGGGGCACCAACCTACGAGCAGTACTTC.

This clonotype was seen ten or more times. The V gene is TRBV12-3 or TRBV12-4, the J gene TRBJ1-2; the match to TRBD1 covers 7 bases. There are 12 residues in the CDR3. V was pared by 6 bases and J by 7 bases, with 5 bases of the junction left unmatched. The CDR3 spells CASRAGQSGYTF. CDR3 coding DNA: TGTGCCAGCAGAGCGGGACAGAGTGGCTACACCTTC.

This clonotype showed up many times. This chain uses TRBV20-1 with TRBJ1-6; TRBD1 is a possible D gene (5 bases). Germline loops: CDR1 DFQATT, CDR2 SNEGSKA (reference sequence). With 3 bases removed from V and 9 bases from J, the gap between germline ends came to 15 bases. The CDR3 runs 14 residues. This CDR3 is CSARVGEFGSPLHF. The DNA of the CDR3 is TGCAGTGCTAGGGTGGGGGAGTTCGGTTCACCCCTCCACTTT.

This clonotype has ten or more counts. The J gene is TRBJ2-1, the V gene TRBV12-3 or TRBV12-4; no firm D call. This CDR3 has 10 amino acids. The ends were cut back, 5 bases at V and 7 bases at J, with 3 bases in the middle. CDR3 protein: CASSGNEQFF. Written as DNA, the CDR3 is TGTGCCAGCAGTGGTAATGAGCAGTTCTTC.

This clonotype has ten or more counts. The CDR3: CSARDSGGLPYNEQFF. The CDR3 DNA reads TGCAGTGCTAGAGATAGCGGGGGGCTACCCTACAATGAGCAGTTCTTC. V and J are TRBV20-1 and TRBJ2-1, with 10 bases fitting TRBD2. Trimming cost V 0 bases and J 2 bases; bases outside gene matches: 4. This CDR3 has 16 amino acids. Germline-derived CDR1 and CDR2 are DFQATT and SNEGSKA (reference sequence).